Shown below are 11 T cell receptor beta chains from a single sample sequenced in a study of glioma-infiltrating T cells. Amplification of TCR alpha and beta CDR3 regions from RNA used iRepertoire nested multiplex PCR. TCRdb called the multiplex PCR reads again in MiXCR, with one record for every CDR3 protein. The sample has more than 95,000 distinct CDR3 sequences; about 30% are singletons. Material for sequencing was glioma tissue, nonneoplastic brain tissue, or PBMCs (not recorded which). The origin of the receptors is a human donor with low-grade glioma or glioblastoma, undergoing nonglioma brain surgery, or in good health (not recorded which).

To note about this clonotype: A read error may explain this, as a much larger clone is one base away. The chain recombines TRBV24-1 with TRBJ2-7; D is perhaps TRBD1 or TRBD2 (6 bases each). From germline, CDR1 is KGHDR and CDR2 SFDVKD. The CDR3 contains 12 residues. The CDR3 is CATSVGGNEKFF. The CDR3 nucleotides read TGTGCCACCAGTGTGGGGGGCAATGAGAAGTTCTTC.

About this clonotype: Mismatch with germline at one junction end may stem from a read error. V gene TRBV6-6 combines with J gene TRBJ2-3; D is ambiguous. Germline-derived CDR1 and CDR2 are MNHNY and SVGAGI (reference sequence). The CDR3 extends over 13 amino acids. The CDR3 sequence: CTSSPKRTDTQYF. Here the CDR3 DNA reads TGTACCAGCAGCCCTAAACGGACAGATACGCAGTATTTT.

In regard to this clonotype: The CDR3 does not end in the conserved phenylalanine or tryptophan, so this is likely a read error. The J gene is TRBJ2-1, the V gene TRBV2; the D gene is possibly TRBD1 (5 bases). In germline, CDR1 is SNHLY, CDR2 FYNNEI. Trimming shortened V by 7 bases and J by 2 bases, and 15 bases separated the two germline ends. The CDR3 is made up of 15 amino acids. CDR3 bases: TGTGCCAGCATTGATCCCCCAGGGACCTACAATGAGCAGTTCTCC. Encoded protein: CASIDPPGTYNEQFS.

In its sample, this clonotype was seen many times. Here the CDR3 reads CASRILGSGYQETQYF. The DNA for the CDR3 is TGTGCCAGCAGGATCCTAGGGAGCGGTTACCAAGAGACCCAGTACTTC. The V and J genes are TRBV27 and TRBJ2-5, with a possible D match to TRBD2 (5 bases). Germline V CDR1 and CDR2: MNHEY, SMNVEV (reference sequence). V was cut by 6 bases and J by 0 bases, with 17 bases left in between. The CDR3 spans 16 residues.

This clonotype has a count of ten or more. This chain links TRBV6-6 with TRBJ2-3; D is possibly TRBD2 (5 bases). CDR1 is MNHNY, CDR2 SVGAGI, per germline (reference sequence). V dropped 0 bases and J dropped 4 bases, with 8 bases sitting between them. The length of the CDR3 is 14 residues. DNA of the CDR3: TGTGCCAGCAGTTACTCGTCAGCGGCAGATACGCAGTATTTT. It specifies CASSYSSAADTQYF.

In this sample, this clonotype turned up many times. This chain connects TRBV4-2 to TRBJ2-7; D ambiguous. The CDR3 is 14 amino acids. Germline CDR1 LGHNA, CDR2 YNFKEQ. Trimming removed 1 base from V and 2 bases from J, with 9 bases in between. CDR3 residues: CASSQGVGPYEQYF. The CDR3 region has the DNA TGTGCCAGCAGCCAAGGAGTGGGCCCCTACGAGCAGTACTTC.

Turning to this clonotype: This sequence may be a read error, since a much larger clone differs from it by one base. The chain links TRBV5-5 to TRBJ2-5; TRBD1 aligns across 7 bases. The V segment lost 3 bases and the J segment 5 bases; nucleotides outside the gene matches: 7. The CDR3 has 14 amino acids. The V gene's germline CDR1 is SGHKS and CDR2 YYEKEE (reference sequence). The CDR3 DNA reads TGTGCCAGCAGCTCACAAGGGGGCGTGGAGACCCAGTACTTC. It translates to CASSSQGGVETQYF.

This clonotype was counted a few times. This chain connects TRBV18 to TRBJ2-1, with 7 positions matching TRBD1. J lost 9 bases, V lost 5 bases, and 10 bases had no gene match. This CDR3 comprises 14 residues. From germline, CDR1 is KGHSH and CDR2 LQKENI. The CDR3 region is CASSSSEGAGEQFF. The DNA for the CDR3 is TGTGCCAGCTCAAGTTCTGAGGGGGCAGGTGAGCAGTTCTTC.

This clonotype appeared a few times. V is TRBV30 and J is TRBJ2-7; D ambiguous. CDR3 length: 16 residues. Germline V CDR1 and CDR2: GTSNPN, SVGIG (reference sequence). The germline V and J ends were trimmed by 0 bases and 6 bases, with 21 bases remaining between them. The CDR3 loop reads CAWSVFPPNTLREQYF. CDR3 DNA: TGTGCCTGGAGTGTATTCCCACCCAACACCCTCCGCGAGCAGTACTTC.

This clonotype was counted ten times or more. V usage is TRBV20-1 and J usage is TRBJ1-1; 9 nucleotides align to TRBD1. Looked up from germline, CDR1 is DFQATT and CDR2 is SNEGSKA (reference sequence). The J segment lost 3 bases and the V segment lost 4 bases, leaving 3 bases of the junction unmatched. CDR3 length: 13 amino acids. CDR3 nucleotide sequence: TGCAGTGCTAAGGGACAGGGTTACACTGAAGCTTTCTTT. Residues: CSAKGQGYTEAFF.

Remarks on this clonotype: Being one base from a much bigger clone, this may be a read error. The V call is TRBV7-9, the J call TRBJ1-1; TRBD1 matches 7 bases. CDR3 length: 16 residues. The V gene's germline CDR1 is SEHNR and CDR2 FQNEAQ (reference sequence). V shed 7 bases, J shed 3 bases, and the junction held 14 bases outside the gene matches. This chain's CDR3 is CASITDREPPDTEAFF. CDR3 DNA: TGTGCCAGCATCACAGACAGGGAACCTCCGGACACTGAAGCTTTCTTT.